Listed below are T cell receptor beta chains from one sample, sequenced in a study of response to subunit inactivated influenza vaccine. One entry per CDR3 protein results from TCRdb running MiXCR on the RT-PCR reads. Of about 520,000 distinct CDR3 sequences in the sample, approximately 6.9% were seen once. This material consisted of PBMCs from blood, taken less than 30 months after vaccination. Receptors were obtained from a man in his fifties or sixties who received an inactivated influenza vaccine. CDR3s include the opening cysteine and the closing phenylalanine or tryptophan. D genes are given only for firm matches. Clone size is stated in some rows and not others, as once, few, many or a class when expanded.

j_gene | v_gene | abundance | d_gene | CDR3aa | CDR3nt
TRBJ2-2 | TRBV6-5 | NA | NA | CASSYSRRGAGELFF | TGTGCCAGCAGTTACTCGAGGAGGGGTGCCGGGGAGCTGTTTTTT
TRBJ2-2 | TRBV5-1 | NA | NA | CASGPGTGELFF | TGCGCCAGCGGACCGGGGACCGGGGAGCTGTTTTTT
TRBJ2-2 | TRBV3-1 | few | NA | CASSPAGGIANTGELFF | TGTGCCAGCAGCCCCGCCGGTGGAATCGCGAACACCGGGGAGCTGTTTTTT
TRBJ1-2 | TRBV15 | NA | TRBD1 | CATSNQGAYGYTF | TGTGCCACCAGCAATCAGGGGGCTTATGGCTACACCTTC
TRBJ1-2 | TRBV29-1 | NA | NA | CSVVRTLSYGYTF | TGCAGCGTGGTCCGAACCCTCTCCTATGGCTACACCTTC
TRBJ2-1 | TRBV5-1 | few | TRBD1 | CASSTAGGSEQFF | TGCGCCAGCAGCACTGCAGGGGGCAGTGAGCAGTTCTTC
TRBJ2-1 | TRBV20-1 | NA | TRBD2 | CSARVAGDYNEQFF | TGCAGTGCTAGGGTAGCGGGAGATTACAATGAGCAGTTCTTC
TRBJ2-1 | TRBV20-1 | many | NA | CSARDGLHNEQFF | TGCAGTGCTAGAGACGGACTTCACAATGAGCAGTTCTTC
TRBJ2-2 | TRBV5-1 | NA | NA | CASSVDRSNTGELFF | TGCGCCAGCAGCGTGGACCGATCGAACACCGGGGAGCTGTTTTTT
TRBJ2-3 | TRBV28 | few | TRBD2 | CASSLGLAEDTQYF | TGTGCCAGCAGTTTGGGACTAGCGGAAGATACGCAGTATTTT
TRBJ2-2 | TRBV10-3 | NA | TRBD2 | CATRWLAGGSTGELFF | TGTGCCACCCGTTGGCTAGCGGGAGGATCCACCGGGGAGCTGTTTTTT
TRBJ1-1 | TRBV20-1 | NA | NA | CSARDPPFAEAFF | TGCAGTGCTAGAGATCCCCCGTTCGCTGAAGCTTTCTTT
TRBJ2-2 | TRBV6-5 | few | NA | CASILEGLANTGELFF | NA
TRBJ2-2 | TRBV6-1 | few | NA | CASRTLVLLGELFF | TGTGCCAGCAGGACACTAGTTTTGCTCGGGGAGCTGTTTTTT
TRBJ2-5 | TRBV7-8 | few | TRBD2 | CASSPGLAGVLETQYF | TGTGCCAGCAGCCCGGGACTAGCGGGAGTGTTAGAGACCCAGTACTTC
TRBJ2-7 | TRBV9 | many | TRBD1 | CASSVVDRADHEQYF | TGTGCCAGCAGCGTAGTGGACAGGGCAGACCACGAGCAGTACTTC
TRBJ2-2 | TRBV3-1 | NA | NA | CASSPVTRAGELFF | TGTGCCAGCAGCCCAGTAACTAGAGCCGGGGAGCTGTTTTTT
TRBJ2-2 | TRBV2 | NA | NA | CASSERRANTGELFF | TGTGCCAGCAGTGAACGCAGGGCGAACACCGGGGAGCTGTTTTTT
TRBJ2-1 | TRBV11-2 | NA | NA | CASSLAPDLWGFF | TGTGCCAGCAGCTTAGCCCCCGACCTTTGGGGGTTCTTC
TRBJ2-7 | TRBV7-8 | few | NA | CASSYQDPDEQYF | TGTGCCAGCAGCTACCAGGACCCAGACGAGCAGTACTTC
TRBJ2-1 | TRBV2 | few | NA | CASSEVLTSSYNEQFF | TGTGCCAGCAGTGAAGTGCTTACGAGCTCCTACAATGAGCAGTTCTTC
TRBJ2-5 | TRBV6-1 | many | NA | CASSGSGGLGETQYF | TGTGCCAGCAGTGGATCCGGGGGGCTCGGGGAGACCCAGTACTTC
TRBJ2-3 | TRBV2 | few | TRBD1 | CASRRSGQGDTDTQYF | TGTGCCAGCAGGAGATCCGGACAGGGTGACACAGATACGCAGTATTTT
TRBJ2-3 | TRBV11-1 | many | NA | CASSRTIKAQYF | TGTGCCAGCAGCCGGACTATCAAGGCGCAGTATTTT
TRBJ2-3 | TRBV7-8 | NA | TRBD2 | CASSTPASGGNRDTQYF | TGTGCCAGCAGCACCCCCGCTAGCGGGGGAAACCGAGATACGCAGTATTTT
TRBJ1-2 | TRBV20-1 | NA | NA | CSAREWEKDGYTF | TGCAGTGCTAGAGAGTGGGAAAAGGATGGCTACACCTTC
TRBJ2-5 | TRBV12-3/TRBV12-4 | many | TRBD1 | CASSPGTGALETQYF | TGTGCCAGCAGTCCCGGGACAGGGGCACTAGAGACCCAGTACTTC
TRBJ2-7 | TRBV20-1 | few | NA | CSARDRRDSSTYEQYF | TGCAGTGCTAGAGATAGGAGGGACAGTAGCACCTACGAGCAGTACTTC
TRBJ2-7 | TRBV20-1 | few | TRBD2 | CSARDARSGGSSYEQYF | TGCAGTGCTAGAGACGCGAGAAGCGGGGGAAGCTCCTACGAGCAGTACTTC
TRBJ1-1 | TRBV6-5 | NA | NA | CASSYGQKTRATEAFF | TGTGCCAGCAGTTATGGTCAGAAAACCAGGGCCACTGAAGCTTTCTTT
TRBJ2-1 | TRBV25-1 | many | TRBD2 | CASSGLANYNEQFF | TGTGCCAGCAGTGGACTAGCGAACTACAATGAGCAGTTCTTC
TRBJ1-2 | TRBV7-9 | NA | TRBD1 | CASSSLNRGTYGYTF | TGTGCCAGCAGCTCCTTAAACAGGGGGACCTATGGCTACACCTTC
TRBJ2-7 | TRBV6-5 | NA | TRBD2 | CASSYLAGGPHEQYF | TGTGCCAGCAGTTACCTAGCGGGAGGGCCCCACGAGCAGTACTTC
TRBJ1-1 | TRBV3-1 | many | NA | CASSPTVNTEAFF | TGTGCCAGCAGCCCCACCGTGAACACTGAAGCTTTCTTT
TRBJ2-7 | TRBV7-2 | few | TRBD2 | CASSLAFGLSERGAYEQYF | TGTGCCAGCAGCTTAGCGTTCGGGCTTTCGGAGCGGGGGGCCTACGAGCAGTACTTC
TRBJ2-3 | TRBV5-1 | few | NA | CASSQSSGSTDTQYF | TGCGCCAGCAGCCAGAGTAGCGGTAGCACAGATACGCAGTATTTT
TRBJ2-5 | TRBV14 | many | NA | CASSRYQETQYF | TGTGCCAGCAGTAGATACCAAGAGACCCAGTACTTC
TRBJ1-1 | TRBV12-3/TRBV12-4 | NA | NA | CASSLSRAREAFF | TGTGCCAGCAGTTTATCCAGGGCTCGTGAAGCTTTCTTT
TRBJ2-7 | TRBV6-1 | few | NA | CASRLGSSVYEQYF | TGTGCCAGCAGGCTGGGGAGTAGCGTGTACGAGCAGTACTTC
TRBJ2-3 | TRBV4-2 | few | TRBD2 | CASSQPKTSGGRDTQYF | TGTGCCAGCAGCCAACCCAAGACTAGCGGGGGCCGAGATACGCAGTATTTT
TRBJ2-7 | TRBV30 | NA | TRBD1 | CAWSVQGFEQYF | TGTGCCTGGAGTGTACAGGGGTTCGAGCAGTACTTC
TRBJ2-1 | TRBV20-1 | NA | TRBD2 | CSAPHGVAGGSEDEQFF | TGCAGTGCCCCCCACGGAGTAGCGGGAGGGAGTGAGGATGAGCAGTTCTTC
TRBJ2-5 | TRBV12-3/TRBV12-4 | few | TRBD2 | CASSATSGIAETQYF | TGTGCCAGCAGTGCTACTAGCGGGATTGCTGAGACCCAGTACTTC
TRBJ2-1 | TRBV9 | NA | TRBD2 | CASSSLAGGRYEQFF | TGTGCCAGCAGCTCCCTAGCGGGAGGGAGGTATGAGCAGTTCTTC
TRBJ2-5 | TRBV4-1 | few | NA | CASSTLHRDGQETQYF | TGCGCCAGCAGCACTCTACACCGGGACGGCCAAGAGACCCAGTACTTC
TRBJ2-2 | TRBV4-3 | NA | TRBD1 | CASSHGTGTGELFF | TGCGCCAGCAGCCACGGGACAGGGACCGGGGAGCTGTTTTTT
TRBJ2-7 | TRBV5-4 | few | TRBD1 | CASSQPDRGFWGEQYF | TGTGCCAGCAGCCAGCCGGACAGGGGGTTTTGGGGCGAGCAGTACTTC
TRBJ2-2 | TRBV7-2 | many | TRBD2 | CASSLEPSGNTGELFF | TGTGCCAGCAGCTTAGAACCTAGCGGTAACACCGGGGAGCTGTTTTTT
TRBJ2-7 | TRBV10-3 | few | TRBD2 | CAISDWISGSYEQYF | TGTGCCATCAGTGATTGGATTAGCGGGAGCTACGAGCAGTACTTC
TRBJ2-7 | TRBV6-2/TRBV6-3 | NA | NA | CASSYHQGYEQYF | TGTGCCAGCAGTTACCACCAGGGTTACGAGCAGTACTTC
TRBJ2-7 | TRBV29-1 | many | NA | CSLRWGRYF | TGCAGCCTTAGATGGGGAAGGTACTTC
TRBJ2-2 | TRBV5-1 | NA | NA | CASSLERESNTGELFF | TGCGCCAGCAGCTTGGAAAGAGAGTCGAACACCGGGGAGCTGTTTTTT
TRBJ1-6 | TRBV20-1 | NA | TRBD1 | CSASVQGANSPLHF | TGCAGTGCTAGCGTACAGGGGGCTAATTCACCCCTCCACTTT
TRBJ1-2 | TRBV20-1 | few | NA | CSAESSTGYGYTF | TGCAGTGCGGAAAGTTCGACAGGCTATGGCTACACCTTC
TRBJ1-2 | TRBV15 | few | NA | CATSRDPGAYGYTF | TGTGCCACCAGCAGAGATCCAGGGGCCTATGGCTACACCTTC
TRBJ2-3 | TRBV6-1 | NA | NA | CASSPRESVSDTQYF | TGTGCCAGCAGTCCCCGGGAGAGTGTCTCAGATACGCAGTATTTT
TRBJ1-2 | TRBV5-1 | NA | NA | CASSPDPEQIYGYTF | TGCGCCAGCAGCCCCGACCCGGAACAGATCTATGGCTACACCTTC
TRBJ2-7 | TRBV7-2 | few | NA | CASSLPSVFEQYF | TGTGCCAGCAGCTTACCGAGTGTTTTCGAGCAGTACTTC
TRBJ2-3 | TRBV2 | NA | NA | CASSPTGYALGYF | TGTGCCAGCAGCCCCACAGGGTACGCACTGGGGTATTTT